This T cell receptor beta chain was observed in a study of CD8 T cells in Susac syndrome. Study results and caveats: The study conceded that relatively few individuals underwent its TCR sequencing and HLA analysis.

The CDR3 is 12 amino acids. Trimming shortened V by 5 bases and J by 2 bases, and 6 bases separated the two germline ends. CD8+ and CD4+ T cells taken from blood had their TCR beta sequenced. Isolation of CD8+ and CD4+ T cells was performed negatively, whereas enrichment of TEMRA cells was done by FACS. RNA amounts of roughly 0.5 to 1 ug underwent reverse transcription with random hexamers. Multiplex immunoSEQ PCR targeted 54 Vbeta and 13 Jbeta TCR beta segments. In TCRdb, the immunoSEQ multiplex PCR reads were re-called with MiXCR into one record per CDR3 protein. The sample yields about 210,000 distinct CDR3 sequences, approximately 93% seen once. For this clonotype: Its specificity is not known.

The TCR was taken from a human donor in good health. The sequenced sample was CD4+ T cells from PBMCs. The chain uses TRBV12-3 or TRBV12-4 and TRBJ1-2; D is undetermined. CDR3 sequence (DNA): TGTGCCAGCAGTCAGGCCAACTATGGCTACACCTTC. It specifies CASSQANYGYTF.